In this sample, the clone carrying this TCR beta chain turned up once. Its antigen is unidentified. TCRbeta library construction was performed incorporating unique molecular identifiers. TCRdb fed the PCR reads into MiXCR, producing one record per CDR3 protein. Of roughly 790,000 distinct CDR3 sequences in the sample, roughly 15% were seen once. This CDR3 is 12 amino acids long. Trimming pared 8 bases from V and 4 bases from J, leaving 11 bases between. Germline assignment: CDR1 MNHNS and CDR2 SASEGT. These data originate in a study of T-cell reconstitution after alpha-beta-depleted transplantation in children. Study-level findings and limits: The origin of high day-60 TCRbeta diversity in some patients lay in surviving recipient T cells and thymic progenitors. Where alpha-beta T cells came from about two months after transplant was reportedly several hundred expanded graft clones. Newly produced T cells mostly accounted for T-cell counts and diversity one year post-transplant.

The receptor's source is a male patient under 18 who had a stem cell transplant for acute lymphoblastic leukemia, so the T cells may come from the graft donor. This material consisted of PBMCs, mostly from graft donor cells, taken 360 days after TCRalphabeta/CD19-depleted stem cell transplant. V usage is TRBV6-1 and J usage is TRBJ1-2; D gene unclear. The CDR3 reads CASQRVPYGYTF. CDR3 coding DNA: TGTGCCAGCCAACGAGTCCCCTATGGCTACACCTTC.